One and the same sample provided the 5 T cell receptor beta chains below, sequenced in a study of blood T cell repertoires in COVID-19. Sequenced by immunoSEQ multiplex PCR; TCRdb stores in-frame clones only, minus some. Here the sample spans 250,000 or so clones, about 84% being singletons. Sequenced input: PBMCs or T cells enriched from blood (not recorded which). These TCRs come from a man aged 60-69 years who had recovered from COVID-19.

CDR3 coding DNA: TGTGCCAGCAGACGGGACAGGACGAACACCGGGGAGCTGTTTTTT. Its translation is CASRRDRTNTGELFF. The V call is TRBV2, the J call TRBJ2-2; 8 bases map to TRBD1. Germline assignment: CDR1 SNHLY and CDR2 FYNNEI. With 6 bases clipped from V and 0 bases from J, the junction kept 3 bases outside the gene matches. The CDR3 spans 15 residues.

Only a few counts were recorded for this clone. The rearrangement uses TRBV3-1 (or the pseudogene TRBV3-2) and TRBJ1-4; D is unresolved. CDR1 LGHDT and CDR2 YNNKEL come from the germline V gene (reference sequence). Trimming shortened V by 2 bases and J by 3 bases, and 10 bases separated the two germline ends. The CDR3 sequence is 15 residues long. The CDR3 DNA sequence: TGTGCCAGCAGCCAACGACCCGGAGCTAATGAAAAACTGTTTTTT. Encoded protein: CASSQRPGANEKLFF.

The gene calls are TRBV10-1 and TRBJ2-3, with D tentatively TRBD1 (5 bases). There are 14 residues in the CDR3. Germline CDR1 and CDR2: WNHNN and SYGVQD (reference sequence). V was cut by 10 bases and J by 2 bases, with 16 bases left in between. The CDR3, as DNA: TGCGCCAACATCACCGGACATAACACAGATACGCAGTATTTT. It yields the protein CANITGHNTDTQYF.

Here the CDR3 reads CASSLTAHYGYTF. The DNA for the CDR3 is TGTGCCAGCAGCTTAACAGCCCACTATGGCTACACCTTC. The V call is TRBV11-2, the J call TRBJ1-2; D remains unclear. Deletions cut 2 bases from V and 3 bases from J, with 7 bases between. Germline V lookup: CDR1 SGHAT, CDR2 FQNNGV. This CDR3 spans 13 amino acids.

The chain links TRBV24-1 to TRBJ1-1, with TRBD1 matching 8 bases. After removal of 4 bases from V and 9 bases from J, the junction contained 3 bases not matched to a gene. CDR1 is KGHDR, CDR2 SFDVKD, per germline. This CDR3 has 12 residues. Here the CDR3 reads CATSDRTGKAFF. The CDR3 DNA sequence: TGTGCCACCAGTGACAGGACAGGGAAAGCTTTCTTT.